This T cell receptor (beta chain) emerged from a study of T cell responses to AZD1222 COVID-19 vaccine. Study at large: The study pooled second doses at about 4 or about 12 weeks.

Points from the study as a whole: No repertoire was sampled before or during the peak T cell response, only after it.

Notes on this clone: What it binds is not known.

Repertoires were generated with immunoSEQ multiplex PCR, while TCRdb's copy carries only in-frame clones and drops some. Here the sample spans around 140,000 clones, roughly 92% being singletons. The CDR3 is 13 residues long. Germline assignment: CDR1 MGHRA and CDR2 YSYEKL. V lost 4 bases, J lost 5 bases, and 4 bases stayed unmatched. V gene TRBV4-1 combines with J gene TRBJ2-7; TRBD2 matches 8 bases. The TCR was taken from an adult in good health. This specimen consisted of peripheral blood, obtained on day 0 of AZD1222 vaccination. The CDR3 DNA is TGCGCCAGCAGCCTTCCAGCGGGAGACGAGCAGTACTTC. It specifies CASSLPAGDEQYF.